This record covers a single T cell receptor beta chain. The antigen remains unidentified. This sample was included in a study of T cell responses to AZD1222 COVID-19 vaccine. Some clones are missing from TCRdb's copy, which holds only in-frame ones; the method was immunoSEQ multiplex PCR. The table has 110,000 or so clones, approximately 86% seen once. Findings and caveats of the study: Donors, mostly white British, included more females; clonal diversity was possibly underestimated. Sampling that yielded the repertoires occurred only after the peak T cell response. When two AZD1222 doses had been given, Spike-specific TCR breadth and depth rose.

The trim removed 0 bases at V and 6 bases at J, leaving 2 bases unmatched. Germline V gives CDR1 SGHNT, CDR2 YYREEE (reference sequence). The length of the CDR3 is 13 residues. Sequenced material: peripheral blood, taken on day 0 of AZD1222 vaccination. The chain couples TRBV5-4 to TRBJ2-7; TRBD2 agrees at 8 bases. This TCR derives from an adult in good health. The CDR3 nucleotides are TGTGCCAGCAGCTTGGTCGGGGGGGTCGAGCAGTACTTC. Protein product: CASSLVGGVEQYF. The whole variable domain, filled in from reference TRBV5-4 and TRBJ2-7, reads ETGVTQSPTHLIKTRGQQVTLRCSSQSGHNTVSWYQQALGQGPQFIFQYYREEENGRGNFPPRFSGLQFPNYSSELNVNALELDDSALYLCASSLVGGVEQYFGPGTRLTVT.